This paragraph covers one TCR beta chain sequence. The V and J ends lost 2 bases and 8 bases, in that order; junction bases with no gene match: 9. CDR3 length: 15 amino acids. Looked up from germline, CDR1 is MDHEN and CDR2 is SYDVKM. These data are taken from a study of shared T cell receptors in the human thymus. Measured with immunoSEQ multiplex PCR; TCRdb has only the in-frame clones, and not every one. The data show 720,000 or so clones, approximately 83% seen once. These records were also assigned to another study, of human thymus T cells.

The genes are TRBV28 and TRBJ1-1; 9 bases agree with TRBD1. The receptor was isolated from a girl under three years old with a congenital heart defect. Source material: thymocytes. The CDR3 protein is CASSLVVGTGREAFF. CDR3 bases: TGTGCCAGCAGTTTAGTTGTAGGGACAGGGAGGGAAGCTTTCTTT.